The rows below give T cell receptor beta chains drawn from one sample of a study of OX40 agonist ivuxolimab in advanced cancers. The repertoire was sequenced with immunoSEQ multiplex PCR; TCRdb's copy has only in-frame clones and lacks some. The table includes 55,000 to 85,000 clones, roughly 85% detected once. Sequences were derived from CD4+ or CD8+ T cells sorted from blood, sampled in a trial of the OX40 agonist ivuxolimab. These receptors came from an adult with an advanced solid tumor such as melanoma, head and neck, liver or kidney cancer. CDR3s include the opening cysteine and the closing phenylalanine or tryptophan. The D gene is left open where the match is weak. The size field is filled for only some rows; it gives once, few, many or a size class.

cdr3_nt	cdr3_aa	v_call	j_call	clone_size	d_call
TGTGCCAGCAGCAGCAGGGGGGGAACTGAAGCTTTCTTT	CASSSRGGTEAFF	TRBV7-2	TRBJ1-1	.	TRBD1
TGTGCCTGGACGTCTAGTAGTGTCGAAAAACTGTTTTTT	CAWTSSSVEKLFF	TRBV30	TRBJ1-4	.	.
TGCGCCAGCAGCCCCGGGGGTCTAGCGGGGACCGGGGAGCTGTTTTTT	CASSPGGLAGTGELFF	TRBV4-3	TRBJ2-2	once	TRBD2
TGTGCCAGCAGCAAGGGACTGGGAAACACCATATATTTT	CASSKGLGNTIYF	TRBV7-9	TRBJ1-3	.	.
TGTGCCAGCAGCCCAGGCCGGCTAGCGGGAGGGCCGGATACGCAGTATTTT	CASSPGRLAGGPDTQYF	TRBV11-3	TRBJ2-3	once	TRBD2
TGTGCCAGCTCACCAGAAGAGGGTGGCAATCAGCCCCAGCATTTT	CASSPEEGGNQPQHF	TRBV18	TRBJ1-5	.	.
TGTGCCAGCAGTTTTCTCGGGCCTCTAAATGAAAAACTGTTTTTT	CASSFLGPLNEKLFF	TRBV27	TRBJ1-4	.	.
TGCGCCAGCAGCCAAGAATTTCGGGTCACAGATACGCAGTATTTT	CASSQEFRVTDTQYF	TRBV4-3	TRBJ2-3	.	.
TGTGCCAGCAGCTTATATGGTGAAAACAATGAGCAGTTCTTC	CASSLYGENNEQFF	TRBV7-2	TRBJ2-1	.	.
TGTGCCAGCAGCTTAGGATTCATTGGAGGGACGGATGAAAAACTGTTTTTT	CASSLGFIGGTDEKLFF	TRBV11-2	TRBJ1-4	.	.
TGTGCCAGCAGCTTGGTTGGGGGCTATGAGACCCAGTACTTC	CASSLVGGYETQYF	TRBV5-6	TRBJ2-5	.	.
TGTGCCAGCAGCTTAGATCTCGGCCCTTTTGAGCAGTACTTC	CASSLDLGPFEQYF	TRBV11-2	TRBJ2-7	.	.
TGTGCCAGCAGCTTAGACCCACCGAACACTGAAGCTTTCTTT	CASSLDPPNTEAFF	TRBV7-2	TRBJ1-1	.	.
TGTGCCAGCAGTCGTGGGATCGCTTACGAGCAGTACTTC	CASSRGIAYEQYF	TRBV28	TRBJ2-7	.	.
TGTGCCAGCAGTGGCCGGGACAGGGTGTCGTACGAGCAGTACTTC	CASSGRDRVSYEQYF	TRBV6-5	TRBJ2-7	.	TRBD1
TGTGCCAGCAGTCTCGGACTAGCGGGGAGCACAGATACGCAGTATTTT	CASSLGLAGSTDTQYF	TRBV27	TRBJ2-3	.	TRBD2
TGCGCCAGCAGCTACCGGGACAGGGCCTACGAGCAGTACTTC	CASSYRDRAYEQYF	TRBV5-1	TRBJ2-7	.	TRBD1
TGTGCCAGCAAACTGACAGGGGGTCGGGGGGAGACCCAGTACTTC	CASKLTGGRGETQYF	TRBV5-4	TRBJ2-5	.	TRBD1
TGTGCCAGCAGCTCACTAGCGGGGGCGCCGGGAGATGAGCAGTTCTTC	CASSSLAGAPGDEQFF	TRBV7-3	TRBJ2-1	.	TRBD2
TGCGCCAGCAGTGAGACAGGGGGCTACACCTTC	CASSETGGYTF	TRBV23-1	TRBJ1-2	.	TRBD1
TGTGCCAGTAGTGCCCTGACAGGGGCCCCATATGGCTACACCTTC	CASSALTGAPYGYTF	TRBV19	TRBJ1-2	.	TRBD1
TGTGCCAGCAGCTTATCTTTTAGCAGAGTGAACACTGAAGCTTTCTTT	CASSLSFSRVNTEAFF	TRBV11-2	TRBJ1-1	once	.
TGTGCCAGTAGCAATCGGGGGACTTATAGCAATCAGCCCCAGCATTTT	CASSNRGTYSNQPQHF	TRBV19	TRBJ1-5	once	.
TGTGCCTGGAGTGTGGGAGCGGGAGGGCCCATCAACCCCACAGATACGCAGTATTTT	CAWSVGAGGPINPTDTQYF	TRBV30	TRBJ2-3	.	TRBD2
TGTGCCAGCAGTTTCGAGGGAAGAAACACCATATATTTT	CASSFEGRNTIYF	TRBV28	TRBJ1-3	.	.
TGTGCCAGCAGCCAAAGAGGGACCAATCAGGAGACCCAGTACTTC	CASSQRGTNQETQYF	TRBV7-2	TRBJ2-5	.	.
TGTGCCTGGGGACGAGGGGGCTTGAATGCCGGCAATCAGCCCCAGCATTTT	CAWGRGGLNAGNQPQHF	TRBV30	TRBJ1-5	.	TRBD1
TGCGCCAGCAGCTTAAATGCGGGAGCGGATTACGAGCAGTACTTC	CASSLNAGADYEQYF	TRBV5-1	TRBJ2-7	.	TRBD2
TGTGCCAGTAGATCAGGGTCCGGGGAGCTGTTTTTT	CASRSGSGELFF	TRBV19	TRBJ2-2	few	.
TGTGCCAGCAGTTTAGATTTGGCGCAGCCCCAGCATTTT	CASSLDLAQPQHF	TRBV27	TRBJ1-5	.	.
TGTGCCAGCAGCCAAGGGACTAGCGGGATGGGCCTGGAGCAGTTCTTC	CASSQGTSGMGLEQFF	TRBV5-4	TRBJ2-1	.	TRBD2
TGTGCCAGCAGCGTAGATGGGACAGCAAGCACAGATACGCAGTATTTT	CASSVDGTASTDTQYF	TRBV9	TRBJ2-3	few	TRBD1
TGCGCCAGCAGCATAGGGACTGCGAACACCGGGGAGCTGTTTTTT	CASSIGTANTGELFF	TRBV5-1	TRBJ2-2	.	.
TGTGCTAGCTCCGACGCAGGGTGGGGTTACAATGAGCAGTTCTTC	CASSDAGWGYNEQFF	TRBV12-5	TRBJ2-1	.	.
TGTGCCAGCAGCTTAGATATGAACACTGAAGCTTTCTTT	CASSLDMNTEAFF	TRBV7-2	TRBJ1-1	.	.
TGTGCCTGGAGGGCGGGAGTGGAAACAGATACGCAGTATTTT	CAWRAGVETDTQYF	TRBV30	TRBJ2-3	.	TRBD2
TGTGCCAGCAGCCCTTGGAGCACAGATACGCAGTATTTT	CASSPWSTDTQYF	TRBV7-2	TRBJ2-3	.	.
TGCGCCAGCAGCAACCGGGACACCGAGCAGTACTTC	CASSNRDTEQYF	TRBV4-3	TRBJ2-7	once	.
TGTGCCAGCAGCTTAGGGGGACCCTACGAGCAGTACTTC	CASSLGGPYEQYF	TRBV7-2	TRBJ2-7	.	.
TGTGCCAGCAGTTTGGACGCCCGCTATGGCTACACCTTC	CASSLDARYGYTF	TRBV6-5	TRBJ1-2	few	.
TGTGCCAGCAGGCAAGCAGGGTCTCCCAATCAGCCCCAGCATTTT	CASRQAGSPNQPQHF	TRBV6-6	TRBJ1-5	.	.
TGTGCCAGCAGCGTAGAGGGTAGCGGGAGGGCCTTGATCACAGATACGCAGTATTTT	CASSVEGSGRALITDTQYF	TRBV9	TRBJ2-3	.	TRBD2
TGTGCCATCAGACAGGGCTTCAATCAGCCCCAGCATTTT	CAIRQGFNQPQHF	TRBV10-3	TRBJ1-5	.	.
TGTGCCAGTAGTATCAGGGGCGGGAGGTCCAAAACGGGACCCACCGGGGAGCTGTTTTTT	CASSIRGGRSKTGPTGELFF	TRBV19	TRBJ2-2	.	TRBD2
TGTGCCAGCAGTCTCGGAGAGGAGAACACTGAAGCTTTCTTT	CASSLGEENTEAFF	TRBV6-6	TRBJ1-1	.	.
TGCGCCAGCAGCTTGGAGGCCGGGGGAAACTACGAGCAGTACTTC	CASSLEAGGNYEQYF	TRBV5-1	TRBJ2-7	.	.
TGTGCCAGCAGCCGCACAGGGGGCAGCAATCAGCCCCAGCATTTT	CASSRTGGSNQPQHF	TRBV7-9	TRBJ1-5	.	TRBD1
TGCGCCAGCAGCCAAGAGTGGACTAGCGGGTCTAACTACGAGCAGTACTTC	CASSQEWTSGSNYEQYF	TRBV4-1	TRBJ2-7	.	TRBD2
TGTGCCAGCAGCTCGACAGGGGGCGCGAGGTCACCCCTCCACTTT	CASSSTGGARSPLHF	TRBV7-9	TRBJ1-6	.	TRBD1
TGTGCCAGTAGTATTTGGGACAGGGGGCTCCGGCAGCCCCAGCATTTT	CASSIWDRGLRQPQHF	TRBV19	TRBJ1-5	.	TRBD1
TGTGCTAGTGGTTTGGGGATACGCACAGATACGCAGTATTTT	CASGLGIRTDTQYF	TRBV12-5	TRBJ2-3	.	.